This T cell receptor beta chain was identified in a study of blood T cells in healthy people across ages. At the level of the study: Per two T cells, about one barcoded beta molecule was captured through template switching.

A sample-barcoded 5' primer and a J-beta primer mix were used in a second PCR of about 7 to 12 cycles. TCRdb fed the 5' RACE reads into MiXCR, producing one record per CDR3 protein. The repertoire holds around 990,000 distinct CDR3 sequences, with under 30% as singletons. Germline lookup yields CDR1 MNHNY and CDR2 SVGAGI (reference sequence). The CDR3 length is 15 residues. J gave up 3 bases and V 10 bases, and 11 bases lay outside the gene matches. The same data also contributed to another study, on T cells of mothers and their children.

V usage is TRBV6-6 and J usage is TRBJ1-4, with TRBD1 matching over 7 bases. The receptor's source is a girl aged 2-10 years in good health. The source material was blood. CDR3 sequence: CATKTTGEANEKLFF. In DNA, the CDR3 is TGTGCCACCAAAACTACAGGGGAAGCTAATGAAAAACTGTTTTTT.